One sample yielded the 5 T cell receptor beta chains listed below, sequenced in a study of blood T cell repertoires in COVID-19. Profiling relied on immunoSEQ multiplex PCR, and the TCRdb table lists in-frame clones only, not all of them. The profile shows 200,000 to 250,000 clones, 80% of them singletons. The sequenced sample was peripheral blood. These receptor sequences come from a human donor in a cohort sampled during active COVID-19.

The rearrangement joins TRBV30 to TRBJ1-5, with D unresolved. The V end was cut by 0 bases, the J end by 4 bases, with 13 bases between. CDR3 length: 15 residues. CDR1 GTSNPN and CDR2 SVGIG come from the germline V gene (reference sequence). CDR3 nucleotides: TGTGCCTGGAGTGTTCCGGGGAATAAAAATCAGCCCCAGCATTTT. This codes for CAWSVPGNKNQPQHF.

In DNA form, the CDR3 reads TGTGCCAGCAGCGTCATCAGGGAAGGCACTGAAGCTTTCTTT. Protein product: CASSVIREGTEAFF. V usage is TRBV4-2 and J usage is TRBJ1-1, with D possibly being TRBD1 (5 bases). The V and J ends lost 5 bases and 4 bases respectively, with 14 bases between them. The V gene's germline CDR1 is LGHNA and CDR2 YNFKEQ. This CDR3 comprises 14 residues.

J is TRBJ2-7 and V is TRBV10-1; no reliable D call. Per germline, CDR1 WNHNN and CDR2 SYGVQD (reference sequence). The CDR3 is made up of 11 amino acids. V lost 4 bases and J 2 bases, leaving 3 bases between the germline ends. In nucleotides, the CDR3 is TGCGCCAGCAGTGCCACCTACGAGCAGTACTTC. It yields the protein CASSATYEQYF.

The chain has TRBV19 and TRBJ1-5, with a tentative D call TRBD1 (6 bases). Germline V gives CDR1 LNHDA, CDR2 SQIVND (reference sequence). With 0 bases removed from V and 3 bases from J, the gap between germline ends came to 12 bases. The CDR3 is made up of 16 amino acids. CDR3 protein: CASSIEGWTDNQPQHF. The CDR3 DNA is TGTGCCAGTAGTATAGAGGGTTGGACAGACAATCAGCCCCAGCATTTT.

This chain links TRBV29-1 with TRBJ1-2; 9 nucleotides match TRBD1. Looked up from germline, CDR1 is SQVTM and CDR2 is ANQGSEA. Trimming cost V 3 bases and J 11 bases; bases outside gene matches: 10. The CDR3 runs 13 residues. The DNA for the CDR3 is TGCAGCGTTGAGTTCCTACAGGGGGCGATTTACACCTTC. Translated: CSVEFLQGAIYTF.